These 20 T cell receptor beta chains originate from one sample sequenced in a study of cytomegalovirus exposure and HLA in healthy donors. Use of 60 Vbeta and 13 Jbeta primers characterized the PCR. Using immunoSEQ multiplex PCR, the repertoire was profiled, and TCRdb retains in-frame clones only, with some absent. The profile shows some 85,000 clones, about 74% of them singletons. Sequenced sample: PBMCs. The origin of the receptors is a young man in good health and CMV-seronegative.

This chain links TRBV27 with TRBJ2-7; possible D gene TRBD1, 6 bases. Trimming left V 6 bases short and J 1 base short, with 13 bases between. Germline V gene sequence: CDR1 MNHEY, CDR2 SMNVEV (reference sequence). The CDR3 length is 14 residues. CDR3 sequence reads: CASSYRDISYEQYF. The CDR3 coding sequence is TGTGCCAGCAGCTACCGGGACATTTCCTACGAGCAGTACTTC.

This clone turned up a few times. The chain couples TRBV2 to TRBJ1-5; 8 nucleotides match TRBD1. V lost 6 bases, J lost 3 bases, and 7 bases stayed unmatched. The CDR3 runs to 15 residues. CDR1 is SNHLY and CDR2 is FYNNEI in the germline V gene. The DNA for the CDR3 is TGTGCCAGCAGGTCCGGGACAGGCTACAATCAGCCCCAGCATTTT. Translated: CASRSGTGYNQPQHF. Drawing the rest from reference TRBV2 and TRBJ1-5, the complete variable domain is EPEVTQTPSHQVTQMGQEVILRCVPISNHLYFYWYRQILGQKVEFLVSFYNNEISEKSEIFDDQFSVERPDGSNFTLKIRSTKLEDSAMYFCASRSGTGYNQPQHFGDGTRLSIL.

The chain is built from TRBV19 and TRBJ1-2, with a weak D call TRBD1 (5 bases). This CDR3 spans 15 amino acids. V shed 3 bases and J shed 4 bases, with 15 bases lying between them. Germline V lookup: CDR1 LNHDA, CDR2 SQIVND (reference sequence). The CDR3 is CASSISLDSAYGYTF. In nucleotides, the CDR3 is TGTGCCAGTAGTATTTCCCTTGACAGTGCCTATGGCTACACCTTC.

This clone appeared once. The chain couples TRBV7-9 to TRBJ1-5, with D tentatively TRBD1 (6 bases). Germline V gives CDR1 SEHNR, CDR2 FQNEAQ (reference sequence). The CDR3 sequence is 14 residues long. The V and J ends lost 5 bases and 5 bases respectively, with 13 bases between them. CDR3 sequence reads: CASSRGGADQPQHF. The CDR3 DNA reads as TGTGCCAGCAGCCGTGGGGGGGCCGATCAGCCCCAGCATTTT. Filled out from reference TRBV7-9 and TRBJ1-5, the complete variable domain reads DTGVSQNPRHKITKRGQNVTFRCDPISEHNRLYWYRQTLGQGPEFLTYFQNEAQLEKSRLLSDRFSAERPKGSFSTLEIQRTEQGDSAMYLCASSRGGADQPQHFGDGTRLSIL.

The chain carries TRBV29-1 and TRBJ2-3, with 8 bases identical to TRBD2. Germline lookup yields CDR1 SQVTM and CDR2 ANQGSEA. J lost 5 bases, V lost 3 bases, and 4 bases had no gene match. This CDR3 spans 13 amino acids. CDR3 nucleotides: TGCAGCGTTGACGGACTAGCTGGAGATACGCAGTATTTT. Protein product: CSVDGLAGDTQYF.

This clone appeared a single time. This rearrangement joins TRBV18 to TRBJ1-6; D perhaps matches TRBD1 (6 bases). Trimming took 6 bases from V and 7 from J, leaving 13 bases between them. The CDR3 spans 14 residues. Germline values: CDR1 KGHSH, CDR2 LQKENI. The CDR3 is CASSQDRTNSPLHF. As DNA, the CDR3 is TGTGCCAGCTCCCAAGACAGGACAAATTCACCCCTCCACTTT.

The chain has TRBV5-4 and TRBJ2-3; no reliable D call. V was shortened by 5 bases and J by 0 bases, with 13 bases between the two germline ends. Looked up from germline, CDR1 is SGHNT and CDR2 is YYREEE (reference sequence). The CDR3 extends over 15 amino acids. The CDR3 DNA sequence: TGTGCCAGCAGTTTATCACTAACTAGCACAGATACGCAGTATTTT. This translates into CASSLSLTSTDTQYF. The full variable domain, its missing parts supplied by reference TRBV5-4 and TRBJ2-3, is ETGVTQSPTHLIKTRGQQVTLRCSSQSGHNTVSWYQQALGQGPQFIFQYYREEENGRGNFPPRFSGLQFPNYSSELNVNALELDDSALYLCASSLSLTSTDTQYFGPGTRLTVL.

This clone occurred once. This rearrangement joins TRBV5-6 to TRBJ2-3; perhaps TRBD1 as D (6 bases). Germline V gene sequence: CDR1 SGHDT, CDR2 YYEEEE. The CDR3 is 18 residues long. V was pared by 2 bases and J by 0 bases, with 19 bases between. The CDR3 DNA reads TGTGCCAGCAGCTTCCCTATACAGGGTTTGACTAGCACAGATACGCAGTATTTT. This sequence encodes CASSFPIQGLTSTDTQYF.

This clone occurred once. This rearrangement joins TRBV7-9 to TRBJ2-2; weak D call: TRBD2 (6 bases). Trimming removed 6 bases at V and 5 bases at J, with 16 bases between. The germline V gene has CDR1 SEHNR and CDR2 FQNEAQ (reference sequence). The CDR3 runs 15 residues. CDR3 loop: CASSPPGRGTGELFF. CDR3 sequence (DNA): TGTGCCAGCAGTCCGCCGGGGCGGGGAACCGGGGAGCTGTTTTTT.

The rearrangement links TRBV5-1 to TRBJ1-2, with TRBD1 identical over 9 bases. Germline trimming cut 6 bases from V and 4 bases from J; bases unmatched to any gene: 4. The CDR3 has 13 amino acids. Germline lookup yields CDR1 SGHRS and CDR2 YFSETQ. The CDR3, as DNA: TGCGCCAGCACCATGACAGGGGGCTATGGCTACACCTTC. Amino acid sequence: CASTMTGGYGYTF.

The chain combines TRBV29-1 with TRBJ2-2; D uncertain. The CDR3 runs 14 residues. The germline V gene has CDR1 SQVTM and CDR2 ANQGSEA. Trimming pared 3 bases from V and 0 bases from J, leaving 8 bases between. For the CDR3, the DNA is TGCAGCGTTGAGGTGCGCCCGAACACCGGGGAGCTGTTTTTT. Residues: CSVEVRPNTGELFF.

V gene TRBV14 combines with J gene TRBJ1-1; maybe TRBD1 (6 bases). The CDR3 runs to 14 residues. V was pared by 1 base and J by 1 base, with 7 bases between. From germline, CDR1 is SGHDN and CDR2 FVKESK. The CDR3 DNA sequence: TGTGCCAGCAGCCAAGCAGGGGCGAACACTGAAGCTTTCTTT. This sequence encodes CASSQAGANTEAFF.

CDR3 nucleotide sequence: TGTGCCAGCAGCCAAGGGGGGCCTAAGGATTGTGAGCAGTTCTTC. As protein: CASSQGGPKDCEQFF. The rearrangement uses TRBV4-2 and TRBJ2-1; a weak D match, TRBD1 (6 bases). CDR3 length: 15 residues. Germline CDR1 reads LGHNA; CDR2 reads YNFKEQ. V gave up 1 base and J gave up 9 bases, with 16 bases separating them.

V and J are TRBV5-1 and TRBJ2-2; D may be TRBD2 (6 bases). Between the trimmed V and J ends, which lost 5 bases and 4 bases, there was a span of 21 bases. The V gene's germline CDR1 is SGHRS and CDR2 YFSETQ. CDR3 size: 17 residues. The CDR3 DNA reads TGCGCCAGCAGGAGAGGGTCCGGGAGTGGAGGCACCGGGGAGCTGTTTTTT. It yields the protein CASRRGSGSGGTGELFF.

This clone was recorded once. J is TRBJ2-2 and V is TRBV5-6; possible D gene TRBD1, 5 bases. Germline V gene lookup returns CDR1 SGHDT and CDR2 YYEEEE. This CDR3 has 13 amino acids. Trimming removed 0 bases from V and 6 bases from J, with 6 bases in between. The CDR3, as DNA: TGTGCCAGCAGCTTGGGGGGCTCCGGGGAGCTGTTTTTT. Amino acid sequence: CASSLGGSGELFF.

The CDR3 coding sequence is TGTGCCAGCAGCTTTGACAGTGGACATTACAATGAGCAGTTCTTC. Its translation is CASSFDSGHYNEQFF. The V gene is TRBV7-2, the J gene TRBJ2-1, with a tentative D call TRBD1 (5 bases). V shed 3 bases and J shed 4 bases, with 13 bases lying between them. This CDR3 comprises 15 residues. Germline-derived CDR1 and CDR2 are SGHTA and FQGNSA.

The sample holds one count of this clone. The chain carries TRBV27 and TRBJ2-7; no firm D call. Germline-derived CDR1 and CDR2 are MNHEY and SMNVEV (reference sequence). The V gene lost 3 bases and the J gene lost 0 bases, with 9 bases spanning the gap. The CDR3 spans 14 residues. The CDR3 region has the DNA TGTGCCAGCAGTTTCGGATGGAGCTCCTACGAGCAGTACTTC. This sequence encodes CASSFGWSSYEQYF.

This rearrangement joins TRBV9 to TRBJ2-1; 10 bases map to TRBD2. Germline CDR1 SGDLS, CDR2 YYNGEE. The trim removed 0 bases at V and 0 bases at J, leaving 15 bases unmatched. The CDR3 runs 21 residues. The CDR3 reads CASSVATASGSGPFSYNEQFF. DNA of the CDR3: TGTGCCAGCAGCGTAGCTACGGCTAGCGGGAGTGGTCCCTTCTCCTACAATGAGCAGTTCTTC.

The J gene is TRBJ2-7, the V gene TRBV19, with a possible D match to TRBD2 (6 bases). Germline V CDR1 and CDR2: LNHDA, SQIVND (reference sequence). The V and J ends lost 5 bases and 4 bases respectively, with 12 bases between them. This CDR3 contains 13 residues. The chain's CDR3 is CASSLQEGYEQYF. The CDR3 nucleotides are TGTGCCAGTAGTCTGCAGGAGGGGTACGAGCAGTACTTC.

The count of this clone is one. The chain links TRBV29-1 to TRBJ1-1; TRBD1 agrees at 7 bases. V lost 7 bases to trimming and J lost 6 bases; unmatched junction nucleotides: 8. The CDR3 runs to 12 residues. Germline CDR1 reads SQVTM; CDR2 reads ANQGSEA. This CDR3 reads CSGRPGGSEAFF. In DNA, the CDR3 is TGCAGCGGGAGGCCAGGGGGGTCTGAAGCTTTCTTT.